One and the same sample provided the 10 T cell receptor beta chains below, sequenced in a study of post-analysis software for immune sequencing data. The TCR beta cDNA libraries carried unique molecular identifiers. TCRdb redid the calling of the PCR reads with MiXCR, one entry per CDR3 protein. Altogether 150,000 to 200,000 distinct CDR3 sequences are present, under 40% being singletons, with the ten largest covering approximately 30%. Specimen: blood, collected after autologous hematopoietic stem cell transplantation. Receptors were obtained from a girl aged 5-17 years with multiple sclerosis.

The rearrangement uses TRBV9 and TRBJ2-1; TRBD2 might be the D (5 bases). This CDR3 has 15 amino acids. Germline assignment: CDR1 SGDLS and CDR2 YYNGEE. The ends were cut back, 3 bases at V and 6 bases at J, with 16 bases in the middle. The CDR3 nucleotides are TGTGCCAGCAGCGGCAGCGGCCCACGCCCCAATGAGCAGTTCTTC. Its translation is CASSGSGPRPNEQFF.

V is TRBV4-3 and J is TRBJ1-5; D call uncertain. This CDR3 has 15 residues. The germline V gene has CDR1 LGHNA and CDR2 YSLEER. V gave up 0 bases and J gave up 7 bases, with 13 bases separating them. CDR3 loop: CASSQDNLARQPQHF. DNA for the CDR3: TGCGCCAGCAGCCAAGATAACTTGGCAAGGCAGCCCCAGCATTTT.

J is TRBJ2-7 and V is TRBV7-6; TRBD1 matches at 9 bases. The germline CDR1 and CDR2 sequences are SGHVS and FNYEAQ. There are 15 residues in the CDR3. Unmatched junction bases numbered 6, after V lost 4 bases and J lost 2 bases. CDR3 residues: CASSSTGQGTYEQYF. In nucleotides, the CDR3 is TGTGCCAGCAGCTCAACGGGACAGGGTACCTACGAGCAGTACTTC.

V usage is TRBV5-1 and J usage is TRBJ2-1; TRBD2 matches at 11 bases. This CDR3 has 17 residues. CDR1 SGHRS and CDR2 YFSETQ come from the germline V gene. V lost 3 bases and J lost 7; bases outside the gene matches: 12. The CDR3 is CASSSSVLAGVGNEQFF. The CDR3 DNA follows: TGCGCCAGCAGCTCCTCCGTACTAGCGGGAGTTGGTAATGAGCAGTTCTTC.

Details on this clonotype: A much larger clone lies a single base off, so this may be a read error. V is TRBV5-1 and J is TRBJ1-5, with 7 positions matching TRBD1. V lost 4 bases to trimming and J lost 3 bases; unmatched junction nucleotides: 7. The V gene's germline CDR1 is SGHRS and CDR2 YFSETQ. The CDR3 has 15 residues. The CDR3 nucleotides are TGCGCCAGCAGCGCCACAGGGGACAACAATCAGCCCCAGCATTTT. Translation: CASSATGDNNQPQHF.

V is TRBV3-1 and J is TRBJ2-5; TRBD1 might be the D (5 bases). Trimming shortened V by 1 base and J by 11 bases, and 17 bases separated the two germline ends. Germline CDR1 LGHDT, CDR2 YNNKEL (reference sequence). The CDR3 has 14 residues. The CDR3 reads CASSQGRMDNEQYF. The CDR3 DNA follows: TGTGCCAGCAGCCAAGGGCGGATGGACAATGAGCAGTACTTC.

The chain employs TRBV4-3 and TRBJ2-3; D is possibly TRBD2 (7 bases). V was cut by 3 bases and J by 1 base, with 17 bases left in between. Germline V gene data show CDR1 as LGHNA and CDR2 as YSLEER. This CDR3 comprises 17 residues. CDR3 sequence reads: CASSHRAGAGGTDTQYF. CDR3 nucleotide sequence: TGCGCCAGCAGCCACCGAGCAGGGGCGGGGGGCACAGATACGCAGTATTTT.

The chain uses TRBV20-1 and TRBJ1-2; tentatively, D is TRBD1 (5 bases). There are 14 residues in the CDR3. Germline V CDR1 and CDR2: DFQATT, SNEGSKA (reference sequence). Deletions cut 6 bases from V and 8 bases from J, with 22 bases between. CDR3: CSATLDKTTWGYTF. The DNA of the CDR3 is TGCAGTGCCACACTGGACAAGACGACGTGGGGCTACACCTTC.

The rearrangement links TRBV5-1 to TRBJ2-7; D is possibly TRBD2 (6 bases). This CDR3 contains 15 residues. The V end lost 5 bases, the J end lost 0 bases, and 15 bases lay between the germline ends. The germline CDR1 and CDR2 sequences are SGHRS and YFSETQ. CDR3 in DNA: TGCGCCAGCAGAAACTACGCGGGGAGCTCCTACGAGCAGTACTTC. Protein sequence: CASRNYAGSSYEQYF.

Only a few counts were recorded for this clonotype. The chain uses TRBV6-1 and TRBJ2-7; D is perhaps TRBD1 or TRBD2 (5 bases each). Germline CDR1 is MNHNS and CDR2 is SASEGT. V lost 4 bases to trimming and J lost 5 bases, with 21 bases between them. CDR3 length equals 16 residues. This CDR3 is CASSVSSGTPIDEQYF. The DNA of the CDR3 is TGTGCCAGCAGTGTGTCCTCGGGGACCCCCATCGACGAGCAGTACTTC.